A selection of T cell receptor beta chains follows, all from one sample in a study of T cell responses to AZD1222 COVID-19 vaccine. The table came from immunoSEQ multiplex PCR; TCRdb's copy has only in-frame clones and leaves some out. This sample has 120,000 to 150,000 clones; about 93% occur once, and the top ten carry 4% to 6%. The starting material was peripheral blood, obtained on day 0 of AZD1222 vaccination. Receptors originate from an adult in good health. Each CDR3 is given with its conserved first and last residue. D genes are given only for firm matches.

J: TRBJ2-3
V: TRBV5-8
length: 15
D: .
DNA: TGTGCCAGCAGCTTGGGGGGGTTTGACGAGTATACGCAGTATTTT
CDR3: CASSLGGFDEYTQYF

J: TRBJ1-6
V: TRBV6-5
length: 14
D: .
DNA: TGTGCCAGCAGTTACTCCAACAGTGTTTCACCCCTCCACTTT
CDR3: CASSYSNSVSPLHF

J: TRBJ2-3
V: TRBV5-8
length: 16
D: TRBD2
DNA: TGTGCCAGCAGTTTTCAGGGACTAGCGGGCACAGATACGCAGTATTTT
CDR3: CASSFQGLAGTDTQYF

J: TRBJ2-3
V: TRBV6-4
length: 16
D: .
DNA: TGTGCCAGCAGTGACGGATCTAGTGCTAGCACAGATACGCAGTATTTT
CDR3: CASSDGSSASTDTQYF

J: TRBJ2-1
V: TRBV21-1
length: 12
D: .
DNA: TGTGCCAGCAGCAACTACCGGAGACCGTGGTTCTTC
CDR3: CASSNYRRPWFF

J: TRBJ1-1
V: TRBV19
length: 13
D: .
DNA: TGTGCCAGTAGTATTAAGCGGGACACTGAAGCTTTCTTT
CDR3: CASSIKRDTEAFF

J: TRBJ1-4
V: TRBV7-6
length: 15
D: .
DNA: TGTGCCAGCAGCCCGACAAGAACGTTGGCTGAAAAACTGTTTTTT
CDR3: CASSPTRTLAEKLFF

J: TRBJ1-2
V: TRBV6-1
length: 16
D: TRBD1
DNA: TGTGCCAGCAGTGACCGGGCCAGGGGGTTGTCCTATGGCTACACCTTC
CDR3: CASSDRARGLSYGYTF

J: TRBJ2-1
V: TRBV7-2
length: 15
D: TRBD2
DNA: TGTGCCAGCAGCCCCGGCCTAAGGCGGGGGAATGAGCAGTTCTTC
CDR3: CASSPGLRRGNEQFF

J: TRBJ2-2
V: TRBV28
length: 13
D: .
DNA: TGTGCCAGCACCCGGACACCCCGAGGGGAGCTGTTTTTT
CDR3: CASTRTPRGELFF

J: TRBJ1-2
V: TRBV28
length: 14
D: TRBD1
DNA: TGTGCCAGCAGTTCCCCCGGACAGGCCTGGGACTACACCTTC
CDR3: CASSSPGQAWDYTF

J: TRBJ2-2
V: TRBV5-1
length: 15
D: .
DNA: TGCGCCAGCAGCTCACGACAGCCCAACACCGGGGAGCTGTTTTTT
CDR3: CASSSRQPNTGELFF

J: TRBJ2-3
V: TRBV4-3
length: 19
D: TRBD1
DNA: TGCGCCAGCAGCCAAGACGTCTATCCCGGGACAGGGGTTTTGGATACGCAGTATTTT
CDR3: CASSQDVYPGTGVLDTQYF

J: TRBJ1-1
V: TRBV4-1
length: 11
D: .
DNA: TGCGCCAGCGTCAAGAACACTGAAGCTTTCTTT
CDR3: CASVKNTEAFF

J: TRBJ2-7
V: TRBV28
length: 17
D: TRBD1
DNA: TGTGCCAGCAGTCTCCTGGCCGGGACAGGGACAAACTACGAGCAGTACTTC
CDR3: CASSLLAGTGTNYEQYF

J: TRBJ2-1
V: TRBV10-3
length: 15
D: .
DNA: TGTGCCATCAGTGAACAAGGGGGATCCTACAATGAGCAGTTCTTC
CDR3: CAISEQGGSYNEQFF

J: TRBJ2-5
V: TRBV4-1
length: 15
D: TRBD2
DNA: TGCGCCAGCAGCCACCCTAGCGGGGGACAAGAGACCCAGTACTTC
CDR3: CASSHPSGGQETQYF

J: TRBJ1-4
V: TRBV19
length: 15
D: .
DNA: TGTGCCAGTAGTATAGTACAGGGAACGGGTGAAAAACTGTTTTTT
CDR3: CASSIVQGTGEKLFF

J: TRBJ2-3
V: TRBV24-1
length: 15
D: TRBD2
DNA: TGTGCCACCAGGGATCGACTAGCGGAGTCAGATACGCAGTATTTT
CDR3: CATRDRLAESDTQYF

J: TRBJ2-3
V: TRBV7-2
length: 17
D: TRBD2
DNA: TGTGCCAGCAGCTTAAGACTAGCGGGAGGGCCTATAGATACGCAGTATTTT
CDR3: CASSLRLAGGPIDTQYF

J: TRBJ2-7
V: TRBV6-1
length: 13
D: TRBD1
DNA: TGTGCCAGCAGTGAGGACAGGCTTTACGAGCAGTACTTC
CDR3: CASSEDRLYEQYF

J: TRBJ1-5
V: TRBV7-2
length: 14
D: .
DNA: TGTGCCAGCAGCTTAGGGGGCGCGGGTCAGCCCCAGCATTTT
CDR3: CASSLGGAGQPQHF

J: TRBJ1-2
V: TRBV6-2/TRBV6-3
length: 15
D: .
DNA: TGTGCCAGCAGTTACCTACACCTCTCTAACTATGGCTACACCTTC
CDR3: CASSYLHLSNYGYTF

J: TRBJ2-1
V: TRBV11-3
length: 13
D: .
DNA: TGTGCCAGCAGCTCGGTTCGGATGAATGAGCAGTTCTTC
CDR3: CASSSVRMNEQFF

J: TRBJ1-4
V: TRBV20-1
length: 15
D: .
DNA: TGCAGTGCTAGTTCGGCTCAGGGAGCTAATGAAAAACTGTTTTTT
CDR3: CSASSAQGANEKLFF

J: TRBJ2-3
V: TRBV7-2
length: 14
D: .
DNA: TGTGCCAGCAGCACCGGACTGAGCACAGATACGCAGTATTTT
CDR3: CASSTGLSTDTQYF

J: TRBJ2-1
V: TRBV7-9
length: 16
D: TRBD2
DNA: TGTGCCAGCAGTTTGACTAGCGGGAGGATCTACAATGAGCAGTTCTTC
CDR3: CASSLTSGRIYNEQFF

J: TRBJ2-2
V: TRBV24-1
length: 14
D: .
DNA: TGTGCCACCAGTGAGGGCAGGGGTCCCGGGGAGCTGTTTTTT
CDR3: CATSEGRGPGELFF

J: TRBJ2-7
V: TRBV9
length: 15
D: .
DNA: TGTGCCAGCAGCGTACGGGCGCAGGCCCCCTACGAGCAGTACTTC
CDR3: CASSVRAQAPYEQYF

J: TRBJ2-2
V: TRBV4-3
length: 16
D: TRBD2
DNA: TGCGCCAGCAGCCGTCTTTCTAGCGGGAGGGTCGGGGAGCTGTTTTTT
CDR3: CASSRLSSGRVGELFF

J: TRBJ2-7
V: TRBV5-4
length: 16
D: TRBD1
DNA: TGTGCCAGCAGCTTGTCTTGGACAGGTACCTCCCCCGAGCAGTACTTC
CDR3: CASSLSWTGTSPEQYF

J: TRBJ2-3
V: TRBV9
length: 16
D: TRBD2
DNA: TGTGCCAGCAGCGTAGGTATAGCGGGGTACACAGATACGCAGTATTTT
CDR3: CASSVGIAGYTDTQYF

J: TRBJ1-2
V: TRBV5-5
length: 15
D: .
DNA: TGTGCCAGCAGCTTGGGTTCAGGGAGGGACTATGGCTACACCTTC
CDR3: CASSLGSGRDYGYTF

J: TRBJ1-1
V: TRBV18
length: 16
D: TRBD1
DNA: TGTGCCAGCTCACCACCGGACAGGGTAGATCGGACTGAAGCTTTCTTT
CDR3: CASSPPDRVDRTEAFF

J: TRBJ1-4
V: TRBV12-3/TRBV12-4
length: 13
D: .
DNA: TGTGCCAGCAGTTTAGGGACTTTAGAAAAACTGTTTTTT
CDR3: CASSLGTLEKLFF

J: TRBJ1-6
V: TRBV2
length: 15
D: TRBD1
DNA: TGTGCCAGCAGTCTCCTGACAGGGGATAATTCACCCCTCCACTTT
CDR3: CASSLLTGDNSPLHF

J: TRBJ2-1
V: TRBV6-2/TRBV6-3
length: 16
D: .
DNA: TGTGCCAGCAGTTACGCCCGGAACAGGGAATGGAATGAGCAGTTCTTC
CDR3: CASSYARNREWNEQFF

J: TRBJ2-7
V: TRBV5-1
length: 14
D: TRBD1
DNA: TGCGCCAGCAGCACGAGACAGGGATATGGCGAGCAGTACTTC
CDR3: CASSTRQGYGEQYF

J: TRBJ2-3
V: TRBV28
length: 15
D: .
DNA: TGTGCCAGCACTTTGGCGGACACATACACAGATACGCAGTATTTT
CDR3: CASTLADTYTDTQYF

J: TRBJ2-1
V: TRBV7-3
length: 12
D: .
DNA: TGTGCCAGCAGCTTAACGGGGAAAGAGCAGTTCTTC
CDR3: CASSLTGKEQFF

J: TRBJ2-1
V: TRBV11-3
length: 17
D: .
DNA: TGTGCCAGCAGCTTAGATGGGTGGCAGGGGAAGGAGAATGAGCAGTTCTTC
CDR3: CASSLDGWQGKENEQFF

J: TRBJ2-3
V: TRBV5-1
length: 16
D: .
DNA: TGCGCCAGCAGCTTGGTTCTAGCGTTGGACACAGATACGCAGTATTTT
CDR3: CASSLVLALDTDTQYF